Sequencing of this T cell receptor beta chain was carried out in a study of blood T cell repertoires in COVID-19 (dated by TCRdb to 2020 to 2022). With regard to the full study: Collaborator samples came from the United States, Italy and Spain and covered acute and convalescent phases of COVID-19. The prospective study material was composed of cDNA or gDNA derived from T cells, B-cell-depleted T cells, or PBMCs. Deeply sampled blood TCRbeta repertoires from subjects exposed to, actively infected with, or recovered from COVID-19 were included in the dataset. The repertoires were released in a freely available public database meant as a resource for research on the immune response to SARS-CoV-2. The samples were drawn from two sources: the first 160 participants of the ongoing ImmuneRACE study, and some 1,300 subjects contributed by 6 global collaborators. Sample metadata almost always included a de-identified subject ID, COVID-19 status, age in years and sex. Where available, HLA class I and class II types were obtained from metadata supplied by the sample provider rather than from assay-based typing.

TCRbeta CDR3 regions were amplified from genomic DNA using the immunoSEQ Assay, a bias-controlled multiplex PCR. The authors' analysis ran thus. The number of nucleated cells in each sample was estimated from the amplification of reference gene primers within the assay. To quantify the absolute abundance of each unique TCRbeta CDR3 rearrangement, sequence reads were collapsed and filtered. For each sample, productive Simpson clonality was calculated as the square root of Simpson's diversity index over productive rearrangements. The table comes from immuneACCESS by way of TCRdb, which keeps in-frame sequences with V and J called. Part of the clones is missing from these tables; in studies checked, under half for an unresolved V gene and the rest for unknown reasons. The V and J calls and clone size are taken from that table; D and trimming were inferred from the DNA. For this sample there are 310,000 or so clones; about 85% appear just once. The biggest ten clones account for roughly 2.2% of the sample.

Another Seattle source contributed samples from volunteer blood donors who had recovered from COVID-19. Each collaborating institution followed its own protocols to collect whole blood in K2EDTA tubes. For TCRbeta analysis, collaborators shipped samples as frozen whole blood, isolated PBMCs, or DNA extracted from either of those sample types. Spanning cysteine to phenylalanine, the CDR3 consists of 16 amino acids. Only CDR3 DNA remains: 48 bases, in frame from the first base. CDR1 and CDR2, looked up from the germline V gene (reference sequence), are LNHDA and SQIVND. V is pared back by 5 bases and J by 1 base, with 15 bases lying between the germline termini. Beyond this particular receptor, the publication reports: The amount of clinical and demographic metadata varied by source and participant and was provided uncurated.

On this clone: Which antigen it targets is not known. Base quality data are lacking; no much larger clone is found one base away.

The TCR comes from a woman between 50 and 59 years old who had recovered from COVID-19. The specimen was peripheral blood. The chain was built from TRBV19 and TRBJ2-1; TRBD1 might be the D gene, on 6 matching bases. The CDR3 sequence is CASSLQWGLSYNEQFF. The nucleotides read TGTGCCAGTAGTCTCCAGTGGGGGCTATCCTACAATGAGCAGTTCTTC.